The 2 T cell receptor beta chains below come from one sample, sequenced in a study of beta chain features in type 1 diabetes. Their target antigens are unknown. General observations from the study: Among all four CD4+ subsets, Type 1 diabetes patients had TCRB CDR3s that were moderately but significantly shorter.

Every isolated RNA sample was fully reverse transcribed, so sequencing captured expressed TCRB transcripts. Using immunoSEQ multiplex PCR, the repertoire was profiled, and TCRdb retains in-frame clones only, with some absent. The sample lists some 370,000 clones, around 10% occurring once. The sequenced sample was central memory CD4+ T cells from blood. The receptors here all came from a man aged 30 to 45 with type 1 diabetes.

In its sample, this clone was seen a few times. The chain is built from TRBV7-9 and TRBJ2-7; 7 bases line up with TRBD1. V dropped 3 bases and J dropped 5; count of bases not matched to a gene: 7. The CDR3 is made up of 14 amino acids. CDR1 and CDR2 (germline): SEHNR, FQNEAQ (reference sequence). CDR3 loop: CASSLQGVPNEQYF. In DNA form, the CDR3 reads TGTGCCAGCAGCTTGCAGGGGGTACCCAACGAGCAGTACTTC.

This clone turned up a few times. V usage is TRBV6-1 and J usage is TRBJ1-2; weak D call: TRBD1 (6 bases). V was trimmed by 8 bases and J by 4 bases, leaving 14 bases between them. CDR1 and CDR2 from the germline V gene are MNHNS and SASEGT. The CDR3 length is 13 residues. CDR3 DNA: TGTGCCAGCTCCGTAGAGGGGGGCTATGGCTACACCTTC. Translated: CASSVEGGYGYTF.